The sequence of this TCR beta chain was determined in a study of blood T cell repertoires in COVID-19. In the study overall: Sites across the United States, Italy and Spain contributed samples from acute and convalescent COVID-19. The cDNA or gDNA used as material had been derived from T cells, B-cell-depleted T cells, or PBMCs.

Authors' data handling: Estimation of nucleated cell counts was performed using reference gene primer amplification. Only in-frame clones appear in the TCRdb table, and some are missing; sequencing was by immunoSEQ multiplex PCR. The DNA was the basis for D and trimming; V, J and clone size are from that table. This table has about 100,000 clones, 91% appearing once. CDR1 and CDR2 (germline): SGHNT, YYREEE (reference sequence). The V gene end was trimmed by 4 bases and the J gene end by 6 bases; junction bases not matched to a gene: 14. CDR3 size: 17 residues. The sequenced sample consisted of peripheral blood. The chain joins TRBV5-4 to TRBJ2-1; 9 bases are shared with TRBD2. The TCR comes from a young man with acute or convalescent COVID-19. CDR3 nucleotide sequence: TGTGCCAGCAGCCCGACCCAGGGGGGCGGGAGGGGCAATGAGCAGTTCTTC. This gives the protein CASSPTQGGGRGNEQFF.